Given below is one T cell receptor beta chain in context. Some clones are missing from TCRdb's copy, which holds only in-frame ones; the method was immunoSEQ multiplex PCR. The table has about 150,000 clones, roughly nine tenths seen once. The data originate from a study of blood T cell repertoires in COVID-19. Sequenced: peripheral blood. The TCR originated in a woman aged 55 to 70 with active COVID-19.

This CDR3 reads CASSPNLGVLKREYF. CDR3 nucleotide sequence: TGTGCCAGCAGTCCAAATCTAGGAGTTTTGAAAAGAGAGTACTTC. V gene TRBV27 combines with J gene TRBJ2-7; D is unresolved. This CDR3 comprises 15 residues. Per germline, CDR1 MNHEY and CDR2 SMNVEV (reference sequence). The V gene lost 5 bases and the J gene lost 11 bases, with 25 bases spanning the gap.